This is a list of T cell receptor beta chains from one sample in a study of blood T cell repertoires in COVID-19. Clones were read by immunoSEQ multiplex PCR, and TCRdb kept only the in-frame ones, dropping some. This table has about 250,000 clones, approximately 84% appearing once. The sequenced sample consisted of PBMCs or T cells enriched from blood (not recorded which). The receptors were gathered from a man aged 40-55 years who had recovered from COVID-19. Each CDR3 is given with its conserved first and last residue. A D gene is named only where the DNA matches it firmly. Only part of the rows carry a size: once, few, many, or a class if the clone is expanded.

v_call	clone_size	j_call	d_call	cdr3_aa	cdr3_nt
TRBV18	.	TRBJ2-4	.	CASSLMASPTNIQYF	TGTGCCAGCTCACTAATGGCCTCACCCACAAACATTCAGTACTTC
TRBV7-6	.	TRBJ2-7	.	CASSLESSFHYEQYF	TGTGCCAGCAGCTTAGAGTCTAGCTTCCACTACGAGCAGTACTTC
TRBV5-1	.	TRBJ2-5	TRBD2	CASSSWGTRETQYF	TGCGCCAGCAGCTCTTGGGGGACTAGGGAGACCCAGTACTTC
TRBV6-5	.	TRBJ2-4	TRBD1	CASSYSVTGKNIQYF	TGTGCCAGCAGTTACTCGGTGACAGGGAAAAACATTCAGTACTTC
TRBV11-2	.	TRBJ1-1	.	CASSLRRTVEAFF	TGTGCCAGCAGCCTAAGACGTACAGTTGAAGCTTTCTTT
TRBV12-5	.	TRBJ1-3	.	CASGYDRTSGNTIYF	TGTGCTAGTGGTTATGACAGGACCTCTGGAAACACCATATATTTT
TRBV6-5	.	TRBJ1-2	.	CASSWRQADGYTF	TGTGCCAGCAGCTGGAGACAGGCTGATGGCTACACCTTC
TRBV5-1	.	TRBJ2-7	TRBD1	CASSYGTGGYEQYF	TGCGCCAGCAGCTACGGGACAGGGGGCTACGAGCAGTACTTC
TRBV7-8	.	TRBJ1-1	.	CASSLTPGESTEAFF	TGTGCCAGCAGCTTAACCCCGGGGGAGAGCACTGAAGCTTTCTTT
TRBV4-3	.	TRBJ2-3	TRBD2	CASSPASTSGGAGTQYF	TGCGCCAGCAGCCCCGCGTCGACTAGCGGGGGGGCCGGTACGCAGTATTTT
TRBV2	.	TRBJ2-7	.	CASTKVGSSYEQYF	TGTGCCAGCACGAAGGTAGGGAGCTCCTACGAGCAGTACTTC
TRBV7-6	.	TRBJ2-3	TRBD2	CASSALSGSGADTQYF	TGTGCCAGCAGCGCGCTTAGCGGGAGCGGAGCAGATACGCAGTATTTT
TRBV19	once	TRBJ1-5	TRBD1	CASSIGQALYSNQPQHF	TGTGCCAGTAGTATCGGACAGGCGCTCTATAGCAATCAGCCCCAGCATTTT
TRBV5-6	.	TRBJ1-5	.	CASSLAGPNSNQPQHF	TGTGCCAGCAGCTTAGCAGGGCCCAATAGCAATCAGCCCCAGCATTTT
TRBV30	.	TRBJ2-1	TRBD2	CAWSPERGAYNEQFF	TGTGCCTGGAGTCCTGAGCGGGGGGCGTACAATGAGCAGTTCTTC
TRBV10-3	.	TRBJ1-1	.	CAISVQGDTEAFF	TGTGCCATCAGTGTACAGGGTGACACTGAAGCTTTCTTT
TRBV27	.	TRBJ1-1	TRBD1	CASSFLDRVRTEAFF	TGTGCCAGCAGTTTCCTCGACAGGGTTCGGACTGAAGCTTTCTTT
TRBV13	.	TRBJ1-3	.	CASSQGGGNTIYF	TGTGCCAGCAGCCAGGGCGGAGGAAACACCATATATTTT
TRBV6-1	.	TRBJ1-4	.	CASSEATGTNEKLFF	TGTGCCAGCAGTGAAGCGACAGGCACTAATGAAAAACTGTTTTTT
TRBV7-9	many	TRBJ1-1	.	CASRGRGEAFF	TGTGCCAGCCGCGGGAGGGGTGAAGCTTTCTTT
TRBV7-9	.	TRBJ2-1	.	CASSLTGSNNEQFF	TGTGCCAGCAGTCTAACGGGGAGTAACAATGAGCAGTTCTTC
TRBV5-8	.	TRBJ2-7	TRBD1	CASSSGTGGWEQYF	TGTGCCAGCAGCTCCGGGACAGGGGGATGGGAGCAGTACTTC